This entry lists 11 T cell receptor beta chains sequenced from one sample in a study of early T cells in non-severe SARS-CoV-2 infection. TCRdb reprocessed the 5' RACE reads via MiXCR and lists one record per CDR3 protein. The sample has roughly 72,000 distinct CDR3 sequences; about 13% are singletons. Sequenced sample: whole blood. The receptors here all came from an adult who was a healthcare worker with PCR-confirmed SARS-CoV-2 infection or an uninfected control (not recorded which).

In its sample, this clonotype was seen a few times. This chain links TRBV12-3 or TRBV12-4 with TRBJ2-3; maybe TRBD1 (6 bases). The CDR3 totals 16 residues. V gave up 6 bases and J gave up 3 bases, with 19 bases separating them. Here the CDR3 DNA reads TGTGCCAGCAGGCCCACAGGGAGAGGGGAAACAGATACGCAGTATTTT. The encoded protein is CASRPTGRGETDTQYF.

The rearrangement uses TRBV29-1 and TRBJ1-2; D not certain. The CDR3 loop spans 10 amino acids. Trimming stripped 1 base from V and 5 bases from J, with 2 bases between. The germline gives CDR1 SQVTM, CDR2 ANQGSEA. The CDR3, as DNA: TGCAGCGTTGAAGCATATGGCTACACCTTC. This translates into CSVEAYGYTF.

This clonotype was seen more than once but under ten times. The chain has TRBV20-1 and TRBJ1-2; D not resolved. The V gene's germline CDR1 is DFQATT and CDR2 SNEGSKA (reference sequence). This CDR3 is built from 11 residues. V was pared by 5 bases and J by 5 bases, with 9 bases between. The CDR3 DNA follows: TGCAGTGCTCAGGACGGTTATGGCTACACCTTC. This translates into CSAQDGYGYTF.

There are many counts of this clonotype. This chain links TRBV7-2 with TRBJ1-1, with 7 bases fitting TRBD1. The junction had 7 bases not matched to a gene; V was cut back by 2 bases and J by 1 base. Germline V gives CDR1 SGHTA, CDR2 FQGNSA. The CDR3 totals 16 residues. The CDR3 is CASSLSQGGTNTEAFF. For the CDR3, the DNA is TGTGCCAGCAGCTTAAGTCAGGGGGGGACGAACACTGAAGCTTTCTTT.

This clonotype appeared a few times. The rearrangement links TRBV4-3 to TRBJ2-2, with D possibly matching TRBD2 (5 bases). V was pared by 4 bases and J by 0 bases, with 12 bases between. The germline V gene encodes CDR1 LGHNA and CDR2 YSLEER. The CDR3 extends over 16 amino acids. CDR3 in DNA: TGCGCCAGCAGCCCCCAAGCGGAAGCGAACACCGGGGAGCTGTTTTTT. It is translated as CASSPQAEANTGELFF.

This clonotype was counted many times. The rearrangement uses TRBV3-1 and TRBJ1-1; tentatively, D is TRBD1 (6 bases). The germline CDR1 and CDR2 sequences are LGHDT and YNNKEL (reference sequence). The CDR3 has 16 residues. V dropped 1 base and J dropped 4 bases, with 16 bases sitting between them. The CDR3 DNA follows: TGTGCCAGCAGCCAAGGAACCAGGGGAGTGGGCACTGAAGCTTTCTTT. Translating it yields CASSQGTRGVGTEAFF.

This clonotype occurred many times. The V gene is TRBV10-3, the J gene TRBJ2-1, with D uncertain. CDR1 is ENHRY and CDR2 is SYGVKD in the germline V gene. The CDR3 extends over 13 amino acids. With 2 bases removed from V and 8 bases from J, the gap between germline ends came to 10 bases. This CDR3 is CAISEGRTDEQFF. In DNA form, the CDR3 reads TGTGCCATCAGTGAGGGTCGGACGGATGAGCAGTTCTTC.

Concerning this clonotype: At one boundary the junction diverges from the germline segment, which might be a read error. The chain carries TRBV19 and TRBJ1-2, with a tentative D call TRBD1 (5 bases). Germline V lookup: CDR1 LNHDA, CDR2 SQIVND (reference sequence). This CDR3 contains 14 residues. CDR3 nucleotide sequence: TGTGCCAGTAGTGTTAACAGGATCGCCTATAGCTACACCTTC. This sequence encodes CASSVNRIAYSYTF. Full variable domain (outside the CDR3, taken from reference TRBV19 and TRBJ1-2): DGGITQSPKYLFRKEGQNVTLSCEQNLNHDAMYWYRQDPGQGLRLIYYSQIVNDFQKGDIAEGYSVSREKKESFPLTVTSAQKNPTAFYLCASSVNRIAYSYTFGSGTRLTVV.

This CDR3 is CSVRINPSYEQYF. CDR3 DNA: TGCAGCGTCCGAATTAATCCCTCCTACGAGCAGTACTTC. The genes are TRBV29-1 and TRBJ2-7; D is uncertain. This CDR3 has 13 residues. The germline gives CDR1 SQVTM, CDR2 ANQGSEA. Trimming left V 6 bases short and J 0 bases short, with 12 bases between.

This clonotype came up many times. The CDR3 sequence is CASSRGTGYQPQHF. CDR3 DNA: TGTGCCAGCAGCCGAGGGACAGGGTATCAGCCCCAGCATTTT. The rearrangement links TRBV28 to TRBJ1-5; 9 bases match TRBD1. CDR3 length equals 14 residues. The J segment lost 5 bases and the V segment lost 6 bases, leaving 5 bases of the junction unmatched. Germline V lookup: CDR1 MDHEN, CDR2 SYDVKM.

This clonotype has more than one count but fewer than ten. The CDR3 here is CASSSLGQGMNTEAFF. The DNA of the CDR3 is TGTGCCAGCAGTTCCCTAGGACAGGGTATGAACACTGAAGCTTTCTTT. The chain has TRBV28 and TRBJ1-1, with 8 bases identical to TRBD1. CDR1 is MDHEN and CDR2 is SYDVKM in the germline V gene. This CDR3 has 16 amino acids. The V gene end was trimmed by 4 bases and the J gene end by 0 bases; junction bases not matched to a gene: 7. The entire variable domain, with the rest obtained from reference TRBV28 and TRBJ1-1, is as follows: DVKVTQSSRYLVKRTGEKVFLECVQDMDHENMFWYRQDPGLGLRLIYFSYDVKMKEKGDIPEGYSVSREKKERFSLILESASTNQTSMYLCASSSLGQGMNTEAFFGQGTRLTVV.